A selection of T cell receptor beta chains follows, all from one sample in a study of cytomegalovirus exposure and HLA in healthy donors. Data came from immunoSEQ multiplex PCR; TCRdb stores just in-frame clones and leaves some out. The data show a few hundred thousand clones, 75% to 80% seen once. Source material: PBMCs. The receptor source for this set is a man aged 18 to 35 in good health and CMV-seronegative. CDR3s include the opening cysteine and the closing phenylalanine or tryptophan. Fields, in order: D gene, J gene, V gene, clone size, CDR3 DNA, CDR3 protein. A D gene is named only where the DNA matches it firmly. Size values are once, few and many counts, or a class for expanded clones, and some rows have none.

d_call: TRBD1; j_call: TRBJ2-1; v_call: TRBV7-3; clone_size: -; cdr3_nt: TGTGCCAGCAGCAAGGACAGGAGAGACAATGAGCAGTTCTTC; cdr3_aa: CASSKDRRDNEQFF
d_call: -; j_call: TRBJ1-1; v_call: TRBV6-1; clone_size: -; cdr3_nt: TGTGCCAGCAGTGAATTTTGGGGCGACACTGAAGCTTTCTTT; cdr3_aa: CASSEFWGDTEAFF
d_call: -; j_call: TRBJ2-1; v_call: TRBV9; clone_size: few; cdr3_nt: TGTGCCAGCAGCGTAGATTCTAGAGTTTCCCACAATGAGCAGTTCTTC; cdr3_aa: CASSVDSRVSHNEQFF
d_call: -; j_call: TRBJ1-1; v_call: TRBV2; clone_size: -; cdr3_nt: TGTGCCAGCAGTGAGTCGAGGGGGGGGAACACTGAAGCTTTCTTT; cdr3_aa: CASSESRGGNTEAFF
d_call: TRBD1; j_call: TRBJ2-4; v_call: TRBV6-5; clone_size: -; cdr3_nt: TGTGCCAGCAGGACAGGGCCCAAAAACATTCAGTACTTC; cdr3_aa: CASRTGPKNIQYF
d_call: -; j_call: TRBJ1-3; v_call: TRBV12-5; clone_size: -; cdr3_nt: TGTGCTAGTGGTTTGCAGGCGCGGGGAAACTCTGGAAACACCATATATTTT; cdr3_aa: CASGLQARGNSGNTIYF
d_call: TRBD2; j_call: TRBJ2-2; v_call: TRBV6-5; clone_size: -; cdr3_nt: TGTGCCAGCAGTTACTTTAGCGGGGGTGAAACCGGGGAGCTGTTTTTT; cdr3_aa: CASSYFSGGETGELFF
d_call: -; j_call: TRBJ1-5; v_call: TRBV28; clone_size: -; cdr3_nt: TGTGCCAGCAGTTCGCGGCCGTCACGTAGCAATCAGCCCCAGCATTTT; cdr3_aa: CASSSRPSRSNQPQHF
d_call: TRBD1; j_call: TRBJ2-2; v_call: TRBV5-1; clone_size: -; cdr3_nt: TGCGCCAGTTGTACAGGGGTGAAGACCGGGGAGCTGTTTTTT; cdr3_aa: CASCTGVKTGELFF
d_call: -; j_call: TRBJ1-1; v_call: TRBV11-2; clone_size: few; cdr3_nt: TGTGCCAGCAGCTTAGACCAGGGGAACACTGAAGCTTTCTTT; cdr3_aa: CASSLDQGNTEAFF
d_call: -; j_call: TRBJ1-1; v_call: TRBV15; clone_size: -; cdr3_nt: TGTGCCACCAGCAGAGGGGGGGGCGCTGAAGCTTTCTTT; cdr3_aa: CATSRGGGAEAFF
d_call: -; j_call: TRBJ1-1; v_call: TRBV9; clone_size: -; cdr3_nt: TGTGCCAGCAGCCCCTATGGGGGCGCCGGGTTCTTT; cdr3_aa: CASSPYGGAGFF
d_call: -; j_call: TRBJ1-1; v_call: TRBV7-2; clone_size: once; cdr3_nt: TGTGCCAGCAGCTTGGACGCAGGGTCGTACACTGAAGCTTTCTTT; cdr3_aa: CASSLDAGSYTEAFF
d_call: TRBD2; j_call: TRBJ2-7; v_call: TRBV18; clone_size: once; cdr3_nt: TGTGCCAGCTCACCAATCGCGGCTAGCGGGTCCTACGAGCAGTACTTC; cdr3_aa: CASSPIAASGSYEQYF
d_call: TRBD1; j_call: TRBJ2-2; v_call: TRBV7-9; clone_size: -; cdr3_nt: TGTGCCAGCAGGACAATGGACACTACTCAGGGGGAGACCGGGGAGCTGTTTTTT; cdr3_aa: CASRTMDTTQGETGELFF
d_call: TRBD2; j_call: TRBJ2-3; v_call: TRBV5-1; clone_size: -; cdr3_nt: TGCGCCAGCGCCAGCGGGAGGGCCCTTGATACGCAGTATTTT; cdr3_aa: CASASGRALDTQYF
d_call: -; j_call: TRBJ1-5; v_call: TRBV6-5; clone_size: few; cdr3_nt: TGTGCCAGCAGTCACAGGGATTATCAGCCCCAGCATTTT; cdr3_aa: CASSHRDYQPQHF
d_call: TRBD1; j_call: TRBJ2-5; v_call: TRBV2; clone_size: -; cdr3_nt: TGTGCCAGCGAGAGAAACAGGGGGTACCAAGAGACCCAGTACTTC; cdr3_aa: CASERNRGYQETQYF
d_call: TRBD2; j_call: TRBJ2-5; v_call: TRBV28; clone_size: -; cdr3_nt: TGTGCCAGCTCCGGGGGGAGCCAGGAAACCCAGTACTTC; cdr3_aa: CASSGGSQETQYF
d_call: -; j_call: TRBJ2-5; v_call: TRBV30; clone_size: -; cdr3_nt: TGTGCCTGGAGCCTAGGGGCGGGGGCGCATTACCAAGAGACCCAGTACTTC; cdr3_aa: CAWSLGAGAHYQETQYF
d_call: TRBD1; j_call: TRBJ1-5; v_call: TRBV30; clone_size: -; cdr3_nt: TGTGCCTGGAGCACCGGGACAGGGGGCGCGGGACAGCCCCAGCATTTT; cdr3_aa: CAWSTGTGGAGQPQHF
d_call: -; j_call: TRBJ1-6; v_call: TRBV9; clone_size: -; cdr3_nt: TGTGCCAGCAGCGTAGCAATGGGCAATTCACCCCTCCACTTT; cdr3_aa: CASSVAMGNSPLHF
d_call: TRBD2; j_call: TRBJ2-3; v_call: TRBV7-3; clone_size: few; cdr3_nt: TGTGCCAGCAGCATTCTAGCGGGAGGCGGGGCAGATACGCAGTATTTT; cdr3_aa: CASSILAGGGADTQYF
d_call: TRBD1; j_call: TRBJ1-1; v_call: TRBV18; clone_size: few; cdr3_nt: TGTGCCAGCTCACCGCCCACCTCGGACAGGGAAGCTTTCTTT; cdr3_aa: CASSPPTSDREAFF
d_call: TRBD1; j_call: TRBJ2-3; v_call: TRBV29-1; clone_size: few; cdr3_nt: TGCAGCTCCAACAGGGGTGATACGCAGTATTTT; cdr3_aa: CSSNRGDTQYF
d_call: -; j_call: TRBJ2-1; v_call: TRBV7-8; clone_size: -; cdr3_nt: TGTGCCAGCAGCATGAAAGCGGTAACCGGGAGCCACAATGAGCAGTTCTTC; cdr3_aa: CASSMKAVTGSHNEQFF
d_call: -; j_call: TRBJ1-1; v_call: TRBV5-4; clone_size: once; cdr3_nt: TGTGCCAGCAGCCTGACAGAGAACACTGAAGCTTTCTTT; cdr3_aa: CASSLTENTEAFF
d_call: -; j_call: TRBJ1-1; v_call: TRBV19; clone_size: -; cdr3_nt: TGTGCCAGTAGTTCCCAGGGTATTGGCACTGAAGCTTTCTTT; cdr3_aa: CASSSQGIGTEAFF
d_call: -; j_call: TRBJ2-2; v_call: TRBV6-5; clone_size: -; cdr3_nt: TGTGCCAGCACCGCGCTAAACACCGGGGAGCTGTTTTTT; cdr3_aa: CASTALNTGELFF
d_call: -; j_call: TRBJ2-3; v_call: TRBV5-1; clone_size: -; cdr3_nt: TGCGCCAGCAGCTTACCAGAGGGGGGGGCAGATACGCAGTATTTT; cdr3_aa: CASSLPEGGADTQYF
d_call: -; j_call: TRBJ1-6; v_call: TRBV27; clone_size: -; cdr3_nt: TGTGCCAGCAGTCCGTACGGGTCACCCCTCCACTTT; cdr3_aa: CASSPYGSPLHF
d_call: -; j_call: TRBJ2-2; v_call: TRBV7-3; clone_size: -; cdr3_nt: TGTGCCAGCAGCTTAAGTCAAACCGGGGAGCTGTTTTTT; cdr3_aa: CASSLSQTGELFF
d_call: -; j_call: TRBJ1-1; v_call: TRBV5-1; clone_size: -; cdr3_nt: TGCGCCAGCAGCTTGATAGGAGAAAACACTGAAGCTTTCTTT; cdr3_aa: CASSLIGENTEAFF
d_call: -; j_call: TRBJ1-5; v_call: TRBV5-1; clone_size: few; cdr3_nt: TGCGCCAGCAGCGGGGAGGGTGGCAATCAGCCCCAGCATTTT; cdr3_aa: CASSGEGGNQPQHF
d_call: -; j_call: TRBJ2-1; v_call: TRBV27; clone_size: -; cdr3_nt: TGTGCCAGCAGTTTTAGCTCCTACAATGAGCAGTTCTTC; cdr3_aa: CASSFSSYNEQFF
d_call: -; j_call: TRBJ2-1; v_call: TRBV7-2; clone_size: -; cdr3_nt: TGTGCCAGCAGCTTAGGACTGTCGAATGAGCAGTTCTTC; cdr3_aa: CASSLGLSNEQFF
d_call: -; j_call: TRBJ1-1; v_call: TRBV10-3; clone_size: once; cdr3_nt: TGTGCCATCAGTGAGCCCAATCGGGGGGTGTACACTGAAGCTTTCTTT; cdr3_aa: CAISEPNRGVYTEAFF
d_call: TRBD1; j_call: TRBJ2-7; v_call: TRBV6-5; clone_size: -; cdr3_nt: TGTGCCAGCAGTCGGGACAGCAACTACGAGCAGTACTTC; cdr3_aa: CASSRDSNYEQYF
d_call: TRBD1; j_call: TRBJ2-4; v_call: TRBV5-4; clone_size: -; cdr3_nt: TGTGCCAGCAGCTTTCCAGGGGGCTTTGACAAAAACATTCAGTACTTC; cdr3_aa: CASSFPGGFDKNIQYF
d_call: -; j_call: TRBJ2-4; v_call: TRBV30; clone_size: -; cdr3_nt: TGTGCCTGGGGGAGGGGGGGCATTCAGTACTTC; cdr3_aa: CAWGRGGIQYF
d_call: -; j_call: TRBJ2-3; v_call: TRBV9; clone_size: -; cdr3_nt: TGTGCCAGCAGCCCCCCATCGGACTTCTACACAGATACGCAGTATTTT; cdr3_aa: CASSPPSDFYTDTQYF
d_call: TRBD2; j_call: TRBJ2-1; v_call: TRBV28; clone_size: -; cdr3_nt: TGTGCCAGCAGTTTAGTTGCGGGAGGGCGCAATGAGCAGTTCTTC; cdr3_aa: CASSLVAGGRNEQFF
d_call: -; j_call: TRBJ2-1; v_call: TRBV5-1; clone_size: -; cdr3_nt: TGCGCCAGCAGCATGGACAGCTCCTACAATGAGCAGTTCTTC; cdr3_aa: CASSMDSSYNEQFF
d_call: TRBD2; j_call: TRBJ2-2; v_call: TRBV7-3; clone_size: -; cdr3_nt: TGTGCCAGCAGACTAGCGGGAGGGAGCGCCGGGGAGCTGTTTTTT; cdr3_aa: CASRLAGGSAGELFF
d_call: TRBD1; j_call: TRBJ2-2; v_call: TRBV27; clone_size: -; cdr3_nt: TGTGCCAGCAGTTTATTCAGGGGGACCGGGGAGCTGTTTTTT; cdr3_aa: CASSLFRGTGELFF
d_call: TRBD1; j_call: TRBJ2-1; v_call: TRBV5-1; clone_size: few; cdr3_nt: TGCGCCAGCAGCTCCTCGACAGGGACCTACAATGAGCAGTTCTTC; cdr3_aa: CASSSSTGTYNEQFF